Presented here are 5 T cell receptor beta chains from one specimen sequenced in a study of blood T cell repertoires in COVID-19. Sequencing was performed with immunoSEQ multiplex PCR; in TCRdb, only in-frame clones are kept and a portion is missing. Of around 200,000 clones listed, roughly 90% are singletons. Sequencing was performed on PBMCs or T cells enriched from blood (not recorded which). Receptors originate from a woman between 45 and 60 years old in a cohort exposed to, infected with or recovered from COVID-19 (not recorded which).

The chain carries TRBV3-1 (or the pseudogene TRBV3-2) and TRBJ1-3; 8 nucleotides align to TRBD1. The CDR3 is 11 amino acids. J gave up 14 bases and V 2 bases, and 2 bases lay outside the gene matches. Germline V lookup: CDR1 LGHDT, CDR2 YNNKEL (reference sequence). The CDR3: CASSQRDRLYF. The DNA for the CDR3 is TGTGCCAGCAGCCAAAGGGACAGGTTATATTTT.

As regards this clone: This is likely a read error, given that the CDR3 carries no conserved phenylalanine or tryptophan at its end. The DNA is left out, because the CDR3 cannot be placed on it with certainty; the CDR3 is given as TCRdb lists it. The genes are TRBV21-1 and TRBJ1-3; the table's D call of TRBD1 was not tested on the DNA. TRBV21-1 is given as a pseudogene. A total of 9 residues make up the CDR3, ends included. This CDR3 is CASNLETGI.

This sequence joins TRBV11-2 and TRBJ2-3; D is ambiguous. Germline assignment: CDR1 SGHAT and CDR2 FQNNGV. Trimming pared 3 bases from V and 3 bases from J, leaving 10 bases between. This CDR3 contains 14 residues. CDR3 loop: CASSFGGETDTQYF. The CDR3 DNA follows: TGTGCCAGCAGCTTCGGCGGTGAGACAGATACGCAGTATTTT.

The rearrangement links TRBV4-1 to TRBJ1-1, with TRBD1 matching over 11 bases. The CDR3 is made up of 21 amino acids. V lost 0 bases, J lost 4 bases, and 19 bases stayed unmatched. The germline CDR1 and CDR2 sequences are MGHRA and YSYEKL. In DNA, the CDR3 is TGCGCCAGCAGCCAAGAAGGGACAGGGGGATCCTCGGATTGGGAGGCCACTGAAGCTTTCTTT. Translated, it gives CASSQEGTGGSSDWEATEAFF.

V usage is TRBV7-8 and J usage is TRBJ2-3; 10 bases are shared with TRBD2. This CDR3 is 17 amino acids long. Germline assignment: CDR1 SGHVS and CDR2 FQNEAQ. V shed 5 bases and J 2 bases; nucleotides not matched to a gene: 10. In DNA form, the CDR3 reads TGTGCCAGCAGCGGTATCTATAGCGGGGGGCACACAGATACGCAGTATTTT. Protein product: CASSGIYSGGHTDTQYF.